The text below deals with one T cell receptor (beta chain). No antigen is known for it. Base-call qualities are not available, and no considerably larger clone is one nucleotide away. The CDR3 measures 17 amino acids from cysteine to phenylalanine. CDR3 DNA is the only sequence kept; it has 51 bases, read in frame from the first base. The sample comes from a study of OX40 agonist ivuxolimab in advanced cancers. The study in broad terms: Ivuxolimab, which targeted the costimulatory receptor OX40 (CD134), was an agonistic, fully human IgG2 monoclonal antibody. Intravenous ivuxolimab was administered to patients every 2 weeks at six dose levels: 0.01, 0.1, 0.3, 1.5, 3 and 10 mg/kg. Of the 50 or so patients in dose escalation, 19 had hepatocellular carcinoma, some 15 had melanoma, 9 had renal cell carcinoma and 9 had head and neck cancer. A male proportion of around 80% and a mean age of roughly 58 years, ranging from roughly 23 to 79, were recorded for the dose-escalation cohort. Patients were allowed to have had prior anti-PD-1, anti-PD-L1 or anti-CTLA-4 therapy, and around 40% of the dose-escalation patients had previously received checkpoint inhibitors. Partial responses were achieved by three dose-escalation patients, of whom one had hepatocellular carcinoma and two had cutaneous melanoma. The purpose of peripheral TCRbeta sequencing was to test whether ivuxolimab changed TCR sequence diversity and led to clonal T-cell expansion. The paper covers the monotherapy dose-escalation part of the phase I ivuxolimab trial, which included N ≈ 50 patients.

The trial excluded patients who had a history of autoimmune disease or were on systemic immunosuppression. Peripheral blood for TCR sequencing was collected from all dose cohorts at baseline, on cycle 4 day 1, and on cycle 7 day 1. Samples were obtained from an open-label, multicenter, first-in-human phase I dose-escalation trial of ivuxolimab. The trial enrolled adults with locally advanced or metastatic head and neck squamous cell, hepatocellular, melanoma or renal cell carcinoma. Before TCR sequencing, CD4+ T cells and CD8+ T cells were sorted from peripheral blood as separate populations. Genomic DNA was extracted from sorted cells for sequencing of the TCRbeta CDR3 region. TCRbeta CDR3 regions were sequenced using the immunoSEQ Assay. As stored in TCRdb, this immuneACCESS dataset retains in-frame rearrangements with V and J assigned. A fraction of the clones does not appear; measured against another copy, unresolved V genes explain less than half of the discrepancy, and the remainder lacks a known reason. The sample contains approximately 66,000 clones, around 83% of them found a single time. Of the sample, roughly 3.3% is held by the ten largest clones.

Summary of the overall study and its limitations: In the 0.1-3.0 mg/kg groups, partial responders were among the patients with the lowest normalized peripheral clonal expansion, particularly in CD8+ T cells. After ivuxolimab, CD8+ T cells had more expanded clones than CD4+ T cells on average. The antigen specificity of the peripheral T cells that underwent clonal expansion was not determined. Low levels of normalized T-cell clonal expansion were also shown by some nonresponding patients. At doses of 0.1 to 3.0 mg/kg, clonal expansion of both CD4+ and CD8+ blood T cells was observed from baseline to week 6.

The sequence came from an adult with an advanced solid tumor such as melanoma, head and neck, liver or kidney cancer. The starting material was CD4+ or CD8+ T cells sorted from blood, obtained in a trial of the OX40 agonist ivuxolimab. Recombination linked TRBV21-1 to TRBJ2-7; TRBD2 is the table's D call, not checked against the DNA. TRBV21-1 is a pseudogene. For the CDR3, the sequence is CASSIPQPRPSSYEQYF. In nucleotide form, the sequence is TGTGCCAGCAGCATTCCCCAACCACGCCCGAGCTCCTACGAGCAGTACTTC.